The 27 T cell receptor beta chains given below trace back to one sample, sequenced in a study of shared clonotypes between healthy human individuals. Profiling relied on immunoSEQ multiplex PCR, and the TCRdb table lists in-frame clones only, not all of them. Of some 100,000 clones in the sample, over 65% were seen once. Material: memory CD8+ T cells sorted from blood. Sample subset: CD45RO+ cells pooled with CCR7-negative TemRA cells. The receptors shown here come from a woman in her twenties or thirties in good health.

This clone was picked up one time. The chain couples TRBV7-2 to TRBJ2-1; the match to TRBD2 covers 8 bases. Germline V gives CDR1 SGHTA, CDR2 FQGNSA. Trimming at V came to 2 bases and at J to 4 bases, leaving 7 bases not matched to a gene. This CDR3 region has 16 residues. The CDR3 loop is CASSLLGGLGYNEQFF. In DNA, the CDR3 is TGTGCCAGCAGCTTACTCGGGGGACTAGGTTACAATGAGCAGTTCTTC.

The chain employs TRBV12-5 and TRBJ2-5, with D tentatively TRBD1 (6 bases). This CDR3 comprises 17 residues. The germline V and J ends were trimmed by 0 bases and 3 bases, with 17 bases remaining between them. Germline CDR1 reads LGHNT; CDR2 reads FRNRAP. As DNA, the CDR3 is TGTGCTAGTGGTTTGGTCATCATCCGGACAGTTAAAGAGACCCAGTACTTC. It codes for CASGLVIIRTVKETQYF.

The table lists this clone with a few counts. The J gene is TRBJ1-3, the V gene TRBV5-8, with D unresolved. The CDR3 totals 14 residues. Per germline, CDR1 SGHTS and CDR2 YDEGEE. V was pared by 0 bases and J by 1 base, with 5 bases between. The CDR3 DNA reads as TGTGCCAGCAGCTTGGGGGGATCTGGAAACACCATATATTTT. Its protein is CASSLGGSGNTIYF.

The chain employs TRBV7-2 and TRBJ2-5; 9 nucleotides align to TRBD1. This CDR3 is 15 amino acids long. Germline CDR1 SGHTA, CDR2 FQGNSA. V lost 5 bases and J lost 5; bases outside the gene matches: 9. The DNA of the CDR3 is TGTGCCAGCAGCACCGACAGGGGGAAGGCGGAGACCCAGTACTTC. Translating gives CASSTDRGKAETQYF.

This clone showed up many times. The CDR3, as DNA: TGTGCCAGCAGTTACTCGAGAGGAGGGGAGGGTACTGGCTACACCTTC. This encodes CASSYSRGGEGTGYTF. This sequence joins TRBV6-5 and TRBJ1-2; tentatively, D is TRBD1 (5 bases). The CDR3 has 16 residues. V was cut by 0 bases and J by 7 bases, with 18 bases left in between. Germline V gene sequence: CDR1 MNHEY, CDR2 SVGAGI.

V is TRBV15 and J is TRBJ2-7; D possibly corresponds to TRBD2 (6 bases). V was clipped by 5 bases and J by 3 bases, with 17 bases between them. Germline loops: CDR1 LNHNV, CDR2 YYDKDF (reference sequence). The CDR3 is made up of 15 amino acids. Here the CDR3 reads CATSRPTTSFYEQYF. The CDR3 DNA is TGTGCCACCAGCCGACCGACTACTAGCTTCTACGAGCAGTACTTC.

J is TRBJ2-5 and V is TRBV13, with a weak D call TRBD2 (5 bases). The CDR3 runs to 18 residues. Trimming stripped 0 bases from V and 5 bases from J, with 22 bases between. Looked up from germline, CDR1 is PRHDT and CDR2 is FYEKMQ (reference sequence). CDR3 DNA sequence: TGTGCCAGCAGCTTAGGGGCGGGTGGTGGGAACTTCGAGGAGACCCAGTACTTC. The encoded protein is CASSLGAGGGNFEETQYF. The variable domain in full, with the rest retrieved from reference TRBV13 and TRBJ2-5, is AAGVIQSPRHLIKEKRETATLKCYPIPRHDTVYWYQQGPGQDPQFLISFYEKMQSDKGSIPDRFSAQQFSDYHSELNMSSLELGDSALYFCASSLGAGGGNFEETQYFGPGTRLLVL.

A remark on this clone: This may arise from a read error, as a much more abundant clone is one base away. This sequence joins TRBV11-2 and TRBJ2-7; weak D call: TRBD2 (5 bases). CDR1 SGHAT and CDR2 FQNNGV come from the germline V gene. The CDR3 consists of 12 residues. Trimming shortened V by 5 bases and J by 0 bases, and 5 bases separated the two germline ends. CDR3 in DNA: TGTGCCAGCAGCGGGAGCTCCTACGAGCAGTACTTC. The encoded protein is CASSGSSYEQYF.

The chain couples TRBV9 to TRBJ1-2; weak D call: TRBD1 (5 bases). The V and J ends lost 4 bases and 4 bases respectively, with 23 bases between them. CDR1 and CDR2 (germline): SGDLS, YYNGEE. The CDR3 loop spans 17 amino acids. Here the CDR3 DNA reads TGTGCCAGCAGCTATCCGGGTGGGACCTCAGACGGCTATGGCTACACCTTC. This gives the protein CASSYPGGTSDGYGYTF.

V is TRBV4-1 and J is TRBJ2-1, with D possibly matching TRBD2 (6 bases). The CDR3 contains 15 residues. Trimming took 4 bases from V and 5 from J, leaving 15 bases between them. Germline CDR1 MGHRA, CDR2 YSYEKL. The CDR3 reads CASSPEGLMDNEQFF. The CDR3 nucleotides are TGCGCCAGCAGCCCGGAGGGCCTTATGGACAATGAGCAGTTCTTC.

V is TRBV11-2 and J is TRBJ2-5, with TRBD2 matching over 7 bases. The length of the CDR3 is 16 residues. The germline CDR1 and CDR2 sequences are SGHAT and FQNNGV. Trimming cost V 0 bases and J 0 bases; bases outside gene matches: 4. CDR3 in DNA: TGTGCCAGCAGCTTAGATCTGGGGGGGTACCAAGAGACCCAGTACTTC. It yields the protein CASSLDLGGYQETQYF. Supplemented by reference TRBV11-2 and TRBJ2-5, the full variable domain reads EAGVAQSPRYKIIEKRQSVAFWCNPISGHATLYWYQQILGQGPKLLIQFQNNGVVDDSQLPKDRFSAERLKGVDSTLKIQPAKLEDSAVYLCASSLDLGGYQETQYFGPGTRLLVL.

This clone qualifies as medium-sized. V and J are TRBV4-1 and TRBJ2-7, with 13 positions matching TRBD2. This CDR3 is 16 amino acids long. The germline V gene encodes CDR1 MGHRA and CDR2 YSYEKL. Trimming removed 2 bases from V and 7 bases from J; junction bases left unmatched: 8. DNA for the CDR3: TGCGCCAGCAGCCAAAGCCCGGGACTAGCGGGGAGGGAGCAGTACTTC. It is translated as CASSQSPGLAGREQYF.

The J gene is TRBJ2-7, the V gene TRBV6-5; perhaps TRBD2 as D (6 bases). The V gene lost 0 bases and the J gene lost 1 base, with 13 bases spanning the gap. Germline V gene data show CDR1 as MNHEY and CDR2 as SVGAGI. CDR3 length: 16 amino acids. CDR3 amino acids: CASSYSEGSGSYEQYF. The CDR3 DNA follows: TGTGCCAGCAGTTACTCGGAGGGGTCCGGTTCCTACGAGCAGTACTTC.

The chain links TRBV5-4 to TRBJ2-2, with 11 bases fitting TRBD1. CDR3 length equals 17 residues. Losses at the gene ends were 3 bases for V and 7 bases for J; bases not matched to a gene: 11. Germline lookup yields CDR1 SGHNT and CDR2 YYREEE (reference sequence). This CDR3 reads CASSSDRGREEIGELFF. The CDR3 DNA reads TGTGCCAGCAGCTCGGACAGGGGGCGCGAAGAGATCGGGGAGCTGTTTTTT.

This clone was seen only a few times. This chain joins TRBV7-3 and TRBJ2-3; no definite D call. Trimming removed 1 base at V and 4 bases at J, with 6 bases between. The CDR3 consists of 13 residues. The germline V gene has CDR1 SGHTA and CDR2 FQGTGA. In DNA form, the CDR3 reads TGTGCCAGCAGCTTAAGCGGATCAGATACGCAGTATTTT. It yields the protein CASSLSGSDTQYF.

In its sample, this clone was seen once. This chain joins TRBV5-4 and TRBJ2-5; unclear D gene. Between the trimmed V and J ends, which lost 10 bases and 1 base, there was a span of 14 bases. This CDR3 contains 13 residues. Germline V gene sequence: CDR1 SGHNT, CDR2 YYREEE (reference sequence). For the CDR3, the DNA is TGTGCCGTCGCCCCCCCGGCCCAAGAGACCCAGTACTTC. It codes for CAVAPPAQETQYF.

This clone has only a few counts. The CDR3, as DNA: TGCGCCAGCAGCTTGGACAGGGAACCGTACCAAGAGACCCAGTACTTC. Translation gives CASSLDREPYQETQYF. The rearrangement links TRBV5-1 to TRBJ2-5, with a possible D match to TRBD1 (6 bases). CDR1 and CDR2 from the germline V gene are SGHRS and YFSETQ. Trimming left V 0 bases short and J 0 bases short, with 12 bases between. This CDR3 contains 16 residues.

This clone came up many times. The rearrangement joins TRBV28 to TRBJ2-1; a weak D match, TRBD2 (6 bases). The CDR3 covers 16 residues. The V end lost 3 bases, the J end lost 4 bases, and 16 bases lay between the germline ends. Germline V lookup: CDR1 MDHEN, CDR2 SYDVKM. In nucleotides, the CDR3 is TGTGCCAGCAGTTTTCAGGAGGGAGCAATGTACAATGAGCAGTTCTTC. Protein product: CASSFQEGAMYNEQFF. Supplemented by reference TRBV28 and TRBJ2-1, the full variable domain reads DVKVTQSSRYLVKRTGEKVFLECVQDMDHENMFWYRQDPGLGLRLIYFSYDVKMKEKGDIPEGYSVSREKKERFSLILESASTNQTSMYLCASSFQEGAMYNEQFFGPGTRLTVL.

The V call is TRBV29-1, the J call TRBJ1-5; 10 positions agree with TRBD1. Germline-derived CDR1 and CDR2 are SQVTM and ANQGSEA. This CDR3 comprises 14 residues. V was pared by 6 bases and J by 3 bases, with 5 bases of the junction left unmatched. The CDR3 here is CSVRTGGINQPQHF. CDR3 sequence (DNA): TGCAGCGTCCGGACAGGGGGTATCAATCAGCCCCAGCATTTT.

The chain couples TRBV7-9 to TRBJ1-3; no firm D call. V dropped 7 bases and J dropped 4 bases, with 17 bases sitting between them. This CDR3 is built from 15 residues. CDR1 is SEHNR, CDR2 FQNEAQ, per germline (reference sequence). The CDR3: CASIASYKSGNTIYF. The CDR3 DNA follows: TGTGCCAGCATTGCCTCTTATAAGTCGGGAAACACCATATATTTT.

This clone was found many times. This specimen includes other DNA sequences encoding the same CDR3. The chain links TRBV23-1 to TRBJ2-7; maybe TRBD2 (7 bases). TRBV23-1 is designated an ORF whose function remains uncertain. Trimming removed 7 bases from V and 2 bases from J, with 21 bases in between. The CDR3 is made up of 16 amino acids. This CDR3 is CASTTKGGTEAYEQYF. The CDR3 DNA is TGCGCCAGCACCACAAAGGGGGGGACGGAGGCCTACGAGCAGTACTTC.

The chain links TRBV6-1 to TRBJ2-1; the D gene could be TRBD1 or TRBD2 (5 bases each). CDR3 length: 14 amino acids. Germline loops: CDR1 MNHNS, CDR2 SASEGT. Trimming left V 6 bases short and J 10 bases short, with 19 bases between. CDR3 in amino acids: CASRELGESYEQFF. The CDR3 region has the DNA TGTGCCAGCAGAGAACTAGGGGAATCTTACGAGCAGTTCTTC.

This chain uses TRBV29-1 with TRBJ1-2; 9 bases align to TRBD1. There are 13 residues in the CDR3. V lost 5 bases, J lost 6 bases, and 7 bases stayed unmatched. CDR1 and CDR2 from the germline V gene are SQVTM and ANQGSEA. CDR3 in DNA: TGCAGCGTTCCGGGACAGGGACATCATGGCTACACCTTC. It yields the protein CSVPGQGHHGYTF.

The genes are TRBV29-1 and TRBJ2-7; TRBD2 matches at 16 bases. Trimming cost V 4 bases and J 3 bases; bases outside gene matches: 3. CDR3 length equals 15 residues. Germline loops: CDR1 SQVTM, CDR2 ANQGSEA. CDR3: CSVVGLAGGFYEQYF. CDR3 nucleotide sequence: TGCAGCGTTGTGGGACTAGCGGGAGGGTTCTACGAGCAGTACTTC.

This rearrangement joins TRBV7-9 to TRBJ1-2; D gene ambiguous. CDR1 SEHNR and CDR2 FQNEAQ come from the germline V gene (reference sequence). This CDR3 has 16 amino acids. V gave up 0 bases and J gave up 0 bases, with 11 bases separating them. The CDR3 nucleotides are TGTGCCAGCAGCTTAGCCCCGGGCACGACTAACTATGGCTACACCTTC. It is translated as CASSLAPGTTNYGYTF.

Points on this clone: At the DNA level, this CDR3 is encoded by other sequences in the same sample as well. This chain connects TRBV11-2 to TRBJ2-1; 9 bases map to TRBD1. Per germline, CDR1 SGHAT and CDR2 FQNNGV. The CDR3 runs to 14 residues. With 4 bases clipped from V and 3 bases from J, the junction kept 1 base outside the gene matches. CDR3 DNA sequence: TGTGCCAGCAGCTCGGGACAGGGCTACAATGAGCAGTTCTTC. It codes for CASSSGQGYNEQFF. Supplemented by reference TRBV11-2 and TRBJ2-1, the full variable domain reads EAGVAQSPRYKIIEKRQSVAFWCNPISGHATLYWYQQILGQGPKLLIQFQNNGVVDDSQLPKDRFSAERLKGVDSTLKIQPAKLEDSAVYLCASSSGQGYNEQFFGPGTRLTVL.

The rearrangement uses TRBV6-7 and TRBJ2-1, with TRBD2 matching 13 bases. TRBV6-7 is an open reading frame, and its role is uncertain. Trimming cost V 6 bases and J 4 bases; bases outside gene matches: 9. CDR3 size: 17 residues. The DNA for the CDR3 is TGTGCCAGCAGCTCGACTAGCGGGAGGCTGAGATACAATGAGCAGTTCTTC. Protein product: CASSSTSGRLRYNEQFF.